The 25 T cell receptor beta chains below all came from one sample that was sequenced in a study of beta chain features in type 1 diabetes. Study-wide findings and caveats: Across all four CD4+ subsets, people with type 1 diabetes showed modestly shorter TCRB CDR3s.

The investigators reverse transcribed all of the isolated RNA, so they sequenced expressed TCRB transcripts. TCRdb's copy holds only in-frame clones and misses some; the assay was immunoSEQ multiplex PCR. The sample carries 500,000 to 800,000 clones, around an eighth recorded once. These receptors' antigens are unknown. The specimen sequenced was naive CD4+ T cells from blood. All receptors derive from a man aged 30 to 39 with type 1 diabetes.

The chain combines TRBV18 with TRBJ2-1; D unclear. Germline V gives CDR1 KGHSH, CDR2 LQKENI. Between the trimmed V and J ends, which lost 0 bases and 7 bases, there was a span of 4 bases. The CDR3 is made up of 12 amino acids. The CDR3 here is CASSPPTNEQFF. CDR3 coding DNA: TGTGCCAGCTCACCACCGACGAATGAGCAGTTCTTC. The entire variable domain, with the rest obtained from reference TRBV18 and TRBJ2-1, is as follows: NAGVMQNPRHLVRRRGQEARLRCSPMKGHSHVYWYRQLPEEGLKFMVYLQKENIIDESGMPKERFSAEFPKEGPSILRIQQVVRGDSAAYFCASSPPTNEQFFGPGTRLTVL.

Of note for this clone: One end of the junction varies from germline; a read error may be responsible. The same CDR3 also results from other DNA sequences found in this sample. The V gene is TRBV29-1, the J gene TRBJ1-1, with D unclear. The germline V gene has CDR1 SQVTM and CDR2 ANQGSEA. The CDR3 loop spans 8 amino acids. This chain's CDR3 is CSVGEAFF. The CDR3 coding sequence is TGCAGCGTTGGGGAAGCCTTCTTT.

This clone showed up just a few times. The chain carries TRBV5-1 and TRBJ2-5, with D unresolved. CDR1 and CDR2 (germline): SGHRS, YFSETQ. The CDR3 is made up of 11 amino acids. With 5 bases removed from V and 5 bases from J, the gap between germline ends came to 7 bases. In DNA form, the CDR3 reads TGCGCCAGCAGTTTACTTGAGACCCAGTACTTC. It yields the protein CASSLLETQYF.

The chain uses TRBV9 and TRBJ1-2; possibly TRBD1 for D (5 bases). The germline V gene has CDR1 SGDLS and CDR2 YYNGEE. This CDR3 has 12 amino acids. V lost 2 bases, J lost 6 bases, and 8 bases lay in between. This CDR3 is CASSVDKNGYTF. The CDR3, as DNA: TGTGCCAGCAGCGTGGACAAGAATGGCTACACCTTC.

This clone occurred a few times. CDR3 region: CATTEETQYF. The CDR3 nucleotides read TGTGCCACCACGGAGGAGACCCAGTACTTC. The J gene is TRBJ2-5, the V gene TRBV6-6; no clear D gene. The length of the CDR3 is 10 residues. In germline, CDR1 is MNHNY, CDR2 SVGAGI (reference sequence). The ends were cut back, 10 bases at V and 5 bases at J, with 8 bases in the middle.

This clone has just a few counts. Within the sample, other DNA sequences also encode this same CDR3. The chain links TRBV30 to TRBJ1-2; TRBD1 might be the D (6 bases). In germline, CDR1 is GTSNPN, CDR2 SVGIG (reference sequence). V lost 5 bases, J lost 3 bases, and 16 bases lay in between. The CDR3 runs 14 residues. CDR3 DNA: TGTGCCTGGGAGAGACAGGACGGCTACTATGGCTACACCTTC. This gives the protein CAWERQDGYYGYTF.

The chain couples TRBV5-1 to TRBJ2-2; D uncertain. The CDR3 spans 13 residues. Germline V gene data show CDR1 as SGHRS and CDR2 as YFSETQ. Between the trimmed V and J ends, which lost 2 bases and 11 bases, there was a span of 13 bases. CDR3 sequence (DNA): TGCGCCAGCAGCTTCAATCGGAACCTAGAGCTGTTTTTT. It specifies CASSFNRNLELFF.

The genes are TRBV7-2 and TRBJ2-5, with 7 bases fitting TRBD2. Germline CDR1 is SGHTA and CDR2 is FQGNSA. The CDR3 has 14 residues. V lost 3 bases, J lost 5 bases, and 6 bases stayed unmatched. DNA for the CDR3: TGTGCCAGCAGCTTTCCCGGGACTACGGAGACCCAGTACTTC. This encodes CASSFPGTTETQYF.

This clone has only a few counts. Written as DNA, the CDR3 is TGCGCCAGCAGCCAATCCAAAACCTCCTACAATGAGCAGTTCTTC. It is translated as CASSQSKTSYNEQFF. V gene TRBV4-1 combines with J gene TRBJ2-1; D unclear. The CDR3 spans 15 residues. Trimming took off 2 bases at V and 0 bases at J, with 8 bases between the two ends. Germline V CDR1 and CDR2: MGHRA, YSYEKL.

With respect to this clone: This same CDR3 is encoded by further DNA sequences in the sample. The chain joins TRBV4-3 to TRBJ2-3; D unresolved. CDR1 LGHNA and CDR2 YSLEER come from the germline V gene. The CDR3 covers 14 residues. The germline V and J ends were trimmed by 0 bases and 2 bases, with 6 bases remaining between them. CDR3 residues: CASSQEGYTDTQYF. The CDR3 nucleotides are TGCGCCAGCAGCCAAGAGGGCTACACAGATACGCAGTATTTT.

This clone has just a few counts. V usage is TRBV19 and J usage is TRBJ2-3; D is perhaps TRBD2 (6 bases). This CDR3 is 13 amino acids long. Germline V gene lookup returns CDR1 LNHDA and CDR2 SQIVND (reference sequence). Trimming took off 7 bases at V and 6 bases at J, with 14 bases between the two ends. DNA for the CDR3: TGTGCCAGTACCGCCCTGGAGGGGGATACGCAGTATTTT. This gives the protein CASTALEGDTQYF.

The chain employs TRBV9 and TRBJ2-7; TRBD1 aligns across 7 bases. This CDR3 region has 15 residues. V gave up 3 bases and J gave up 2 bases; unmatched junction bases: 8. CDR1 and CDR2 (germline): SGDLS, YYNGEE. CDR3: CASSATTGLPYEQYF. The CDR3 DNA reads TGTGCCAGCAGCGCCACGACAGGGTTGCCCTACGAGCAGTACTTC.

This clone was observed a few times. This rearrangement joins TRBV7-2 to TRBJ1-2; 7 positions agree with TRBD1. The CDR3 has 15 residues. V lost 1 base, J lost 4 bases, and 6 bases stayed unmatched. Germline loops: CDR1 SGHTA, CDR2 FQGNSA. The CDR3 coding sequence is TGTGCCAGCAGCTTAGACAGGGGCTCTACCTATGGCTACACCTTC. It encodes CASSLDRGSTYGYTF.

The genes are TRBV19 and TRBJ1-3; D is undetermined. The V and J ends lost 7 bases and 0 bases respectively, with 22 bases between them. Germline values: CDR1 LNHDA, CDR2 SQIVND (reference sequence). This CDR3 comprises 18 residues. Here the CDR3 DNA reads TGTGCCAGTACCGTCTCGCCGGCTGGACCGCGCTCTGGAAACACCATATATTTT. Encoded protein: CASTVSPAGPRSGNTIYF.

The chain links TRBV28 to TRBJ1-3; D may be TRBD1 (6 bases). The ends were cut back, 2 bases at V and 4 bases at J, with 15 bases in the middle. Germline V CDR1 and CDR2: MDHEN, SYDVKM. This CDR3 spans 16 amino acids. The CDR3 DNA follows: TGTGCCAGCAGTTTACTTGACAGGCGAGAGGGAAACACCATATATTTT. Translated: CASSLLDRREGNTIYF.

In its sample, this clone was seen a few times. Other DNA sequences in this specimen translate into the identical CDR3. The chain links TRBV29-1 to TRBJ2-7, with TRBD1 matching over 10 bases. Germline CDR1 reads SQVTM; CDR2 reads ANQGSEA. V was clipped by 1 base and J by 4 bases; unmatched bases: 1. The CDR3 loop spans 13 amino acids. CDR3 nucleotide sequence: TGCAGCGTTGAAGGGACAGGGGGTTACGAGCAGTACTTC. Translating gives CSVEGTGGYEQYF.

About this clone itself: Other nucleotide sequences in the sample specify the same CDR3. The V and J genes are TRBV5-1 and TRBJ2-3; D ambiguous. The CDR3 totals 12 residues. V lost 4 bases and J 2 bases, leaving 5 bases between the germline ends. The V gene's germline CDR1 is SGHRS and CDR2 YFSETQ. CDR3 nucleotide sequence: TGCGCCAGCAGCCTGGTCACAGATACGCAGTATTTT. It is translated as CASSLVTDTQYF.

This clone was picked up a small number of times. The V gene is TRBV9, the J gene TRBJ2-5; TRBD2 is a possible D gene (7 bases). The CDR3 covers 15 residues. Germline V gene sequence: CDR1 SGDLS, CDR2 YYNGEE. The germline V and J ends were trimmed by 2 bases and 2 bases, with 13 bases remaining between them. CDR3 in amino acids: CASSVTGTKQETQYF. The CDR3 nucleotides read TGTGCCAGCAGCGTCACAGGGACTAAACAAGAGACCCAGTACTTC.

V is TRBV7-2 and J is TRBJ1-5, with D possibly being TRBD1 (5 bases). The V gene's germline CDR1 is SGHTA and CDR2 FQGNSA. The V end lost 2 bases, the J end lost 5 bases, and 13 bases lay between the germline ends. The CDR3 runs 15 residues. The DNA of the CDR3 is TGTGCCAGCAGCTTATTTTCAGGGAACGATCAGCCCCAGCATTTT. It encodes CASSLFSGNDQPQHF.

V is TRBV6-5 and J is TRBJ1-1; the match to TRBD1 covers 7 bases. V gave up 6 bases and J gave up 8 bases; unmatched junction bases: 6. From germline, CDR1 is MNHEY and CDR2 SVGAGI. This CDR3 contains 12 residues. The chain's CDR3 is CASRPADREAFF. CDR3 bases: TGTGCCAGCAGACCTGCGGACAGGGAAGCTTTCTTT.

A word on this clone: Other DNA sequences from this sample encode an identical CDR3 as well. The J gene is TRBJ2-3, the V gene TRBV5-1, with D possibly called TRBD1 or TRBD2 (6 bases each). V lost 4 bases to trimming and J lost 1 base, with 7 bases between them. The CDR3 has 13 residues. The germline V gene encodes CDR1 SGHRS and CDR2 YFSETQ. CDR3 protein: CASSRGGTDTQYF. In DNA, the CDR3 is TGCGCCAGCAGCAGGGGGGGCACAGATACGCAGTATTTT.

The chain joins TRBV12-2 to TRBJ2-5; TRBD1 is the table's D call and was not checked against the DNA. TRBV12-2 is labeled a pseudogene. The CDR3 is 20 amino acids. The CDR3 nucleotides are TGTGCAAGTCGCTTAGCCCCAGGGGGAAGGAACCTTTGGTACCAAGAGACCCAGTACTTC. It translates to CASRLAPGGRNLWYQETQYF.

This clone was detected a few times. Other nucleotide sequences in the sample specify the same CDR3. The chain is built from TRBV6-5 and TRBJ1-1; D gene ambiguous. The V end was cut by 2 bases, the J end by 1 base, with 5 bases between. CDR1 is MNHEY, CDR2 SVGAGI, per germline. CDR3 size: 13 residues. The CDR3 nucleotides read TGTGCCAGCAGTTACCGGGGGAACACTGAAGCTTTCTTT. As protein: CASSYRGNTEAFF.

The chain employs TRBV12-5 and TRBJ2-2, with TRBD1 matching over 11 bases. Unmatched junction bases numbered 5, after V lost 4 bases and J lost 4 bases. Germline CDR1 LGHNT, CDR2 FRNRAP. The CDR3 loop spans 16 amino acids. The CDR3: CASGSGTGGFTGELFF. The DNA of the CDR3 is TGTGCTAGTGGTTCTGGGACAGGGGGTTTCACCGGGGAGCTGTTTTTT.

This chain joins TRBV6-5 and TRBJ1-5, with 11 positions matching TRBD1. Unmatched junction bases numbered 3, after V lost 6 bases and J lost 2 bases. The CDR3 has 15 residues. Germline assignment: CDR1 MNHEY and CDR2 SVGAGI. DNA for the CDR3: TGTGCCAGCAGCTTGGGACAGGGGGGCAATCAGCCCCAGCATTTT. It specifies CASSLGQGGNQPQHF.